These 15 T cell receptor beta chains were all obtained from the same sample, sequenced in a study of vaccination effects on CD4 cells after COVID-19. For these TCRs, the target antigens are not known. The table came from immunoSEQ multiplex PCR; TCRdb's copy has only in-frame clones and leaves some out. Altogether 25,000 or so clones are present, over 65% being singletons, with the ten largest covering roughly 20%. Sequencing followed a ViraFEST assay step that expanded antigen-specific CD4+ T cells with viral peptide pools. The culture ran for approximately nine days before CD4+ T cells were isolated. Nucleocapsid antibody tests were negative, and the vaccine recipients had no prior SARS-CoV-2 infection. This sample comprised CD4+ T cells from PBMCs cultured with HCoV-NL63 spike peptides, obtained before COVID-19 vaccination. These receptors came from a human donor who received a COVID-19 vaccine.

This clone was seen more than once but under ten times. This rearrangement joins TRBV20-1 to TRBJ2-1; D perhaps matches TRBD1 (5 bases). The germline V and J ends were trimmed by 3 bases and 0 bases, with 18 bases remaining between them. Per the germline V gene, CDR1 is DFQATT and CDR2 is SNEGSKA (reference sequence). There are 17 residues in the CDR3. The CDR3 DNA reads TGCAGTGCTAGTCACCTCAGGGCCGGACCCTCCTACAATGAGCAGTTCTTC. Translation gives CSASHLRAGPSYNEQFF.

The V and J genes are TRBV5-5 and TRBJ2-7; 8 bases map to TRBD2. Trimming cost V 0 bases and J 0 bases; bases outside gene matches: 11. CDR3 size: 18 residues. The germline V gene encodes CDR1 SGHKS and CDR2 YYEKEE (reference sequence). The CDR3 sequence is CASSLVGSGAGSSYEQYF. CDR3 bases: TGTGCCAGCAGCTTGGTGGGTAGCGGGGCCGGTAGCTCCTACGAGCAGTACTTC.

J is TRBJ2-5 and V is TRBV7-2; a weak D match, TRBD1 (5 bases). CDR3 length equals 13 residues. The V end was cut by 5 bases, the J end by 4 bases, with 11 bases between. Germline CDR1 SGHTA, CDR2 FQGNSA. The CDR3 protein is CASSRGRTETQYF. CDR3 DNA: TGTGCCAGCAGCAGGGGAAGGACAGAGACCCAGTACTTC.

The gene calls are TRBV4-2 and TRBJ2-5; possibly TRBD1 or TRBD2 for D (5 bases each). The CDR3 has 14 residues. V dropped 1 base and J dropped 2 bases, with 8 bases sitting between them. Per germline, CDR1 LGHNA and CDR2 YNFKEQ. The CDR3 sequence: CASSQGGGQETQYF. The CDR3 nucleotides are TGTGCCAGCAGCCAAGGTGGGGGACAAGAGACCCAGTACTTC.

This clone was counted between two and nine times. The rearrangement links TRBV4-2 to TRBJ2-1; TRBD2 matches 10 bases. Germline values: CDR1 LGHNA, CDR2 YNFKEQ. V lost 1 base, J lost 6 bases, and 6 bases stayed unmatched. The CDR3 sequence is 16 residues long. The CDR3 region has the DNA TGTGCCAGCAGCCAAGGGGAGCGGGGGGGTTTCAATGAGCAGTTCTTC. Translating it yields CASSQGERGGFNEQFF.

This clone was seen a handful of times. This sequence joins TRBV11-2 and TRBJ2-7, with 8 bases matching TRBD2. The CDR3 runs 15 residues. Germline V gives CDR1 SGHAT, CDR2 FQNNGV. Trimming removed 0 bases from V and 11 bases from J; junction bases left unmatched: 12. The CDR3 bases are TGTGCCAGCAGCTTAGATCCGGGGGGGGCAGGAATGAAGTACTTC. It translates to CASSLDPGGAGMKYF.

The chain joins TRBV3-1 (or the pseudogene TRBV3-2) to TRBJ2-4; 8 positions match TRBD2. V lost 3 bases and J lost 0; bases outside the gene matches: 13. Germline CDR1 LGHDT, CDR2 YNNKEL (reference sequence). This CDR3 region has 19 residues. CDR3 in amino acids: CASSHLGLGGRLAKNIQYF. The CDR3 region has the DNA TGTGCCAGCAGCCACTTGGGACTAGGTGGGAGGCTAGCCAAAAACATTCAGTACTTC.

The chain couples TRBV20-1 to TRBJ2-1; 11 bases are shared with TRBD2. With 3 bases clipped from V and 10 bases from J, the junction kept 8 bases outside the gene matches. Germline CDR1 is DFQATT and CDR2 is SNEGSKA (reference sequence). CDR3 length: 14 amino acids. CDR3 DNA: TGCAGTGCTAGTAGTAGCGGGAGGGCCGACGAGCAGTTCTTC. This translates into CSASSSGRADEQFF.

This chain uses TRBV3-1 (or the pseudogene TRBV3-2) with TRBJ2-6; D is uncertain. The germline gives CDR1 LGHDT, CDR2 YNNKEL (reference sequence). The CDR3 sequence is 15 residues long. Trimming stripped 1 base from V and 2 bases from J, with 6 bases between. The CDR3 spells CASSQGVAGANVLTF. The CDR3 region has the DNA TGTGCCAGCAGCCAAGGGGTGGCTGGGGCCAACGTCCTGACTTTC.

This clone was seen a handful of times. Sequence at one end of the junction differs from germline and may be a read error. The chain recombines TRBV7-2 with TRBJ1-3, with no clear D. Germline loops: CDR1 SGHTA, CDR2 FQGNSA. The CDR3 extends over 13 amino acids. The DNA for the CDR3 is TGTGCCAGCACCTTACGCGGAGGGAACACCATATATTTT. Protein product: CASTLRGGNTIYF.

This chain uses TRBV5-1 with TRBJ1-1; 8 nucleotides line up with TRBD1. This CDR3 is 15 amino acids long. Per germline, CDR1 SGHRS and CDR2 YFSETQ. V lost 1 base to trimming and J lost 3 bases; unmatched junction nucleotides: 5. Written as DNA, the CDR3 is TGCGCCAGCAGCTTGTCACAGGGGGTGGACACTGAAGCTTTCTTT. Its protein is CASSLSQGVDTEAFF.

The chain employs TRBV30 and TRBJ2-5; D is uncertain. Trimming shortened V by 2 bases and J by 1 base, and 8 bases separated the two germline ends. The CDR3 covers 13 residues. From germline, CDR1 is GTSNPN and CDR2 SVGIG (reference sequence). CDR3 bases: TGTGCCTGGAGTCTTCAGTTCCAAGAGACCCAGTACTTC. Its translation is CAWSLQFQETQYF.

J is TRBJ2-3 and V is TRBV11-2, with D possibly matching TRBD1 (5 bases). V dropped 5 bases and J dropped 2 bases, with 20 bases sitting between them. The CDR3 runs 17 residues. Germline V gene lookup returns CDR1 SGHAT and CDR2 FQNNGV. CDR3 nucleotide sequence: TGTGCCAGCAGCCCGTTGGGGCAGGGTAGGAACACAGATACGCAGTATTTT. Encoded protein: CASSPLGQGRNTDTQYF.

This chain uses TRBV2 with TRBJ1-2, with D possibly being TRBD1 (5 bases). The CDR3 contains 13 residues. Germline assignment: CDR1 SNHLY and CDR2 FYNNEI. Trimming stripped 7 bases from V and 4 bases from J, with 13 bases between. The CDR3 region is CASIFRATYGYTF. The CDR3 DNA reads TGTGCCAGCATTTTCAGGGCTACCTATGGCTACACCTTC.

The rearrangement links TRBV9 to TRBJ1-2; D remains unclear. This CDR3 has 14 residues. Germline loops: CDR1 SGDLS, CDR2 YYNGEE. Between the trimmed V and J ends, which lost 3 bases and 4 bases, there was a span of 13 bases. Here the CDR3 reads CASSALSGPYGYTF. The CDR3 DNA reads TGTGCCAGCAGCGCCCTCTCCGGACCCTATGGCTACACCTTC.